Below, one TCR beta chain is given with its context. V was clipped by 0 bases and J by 2 bases, with 4 bases between them. This CDR3 is built from 13 residues. Germline lookup yields CDR1 WNHNN and CDR2 SYGVQD (reference sequence). The data belong to a study of glioma-infiltrating T cells after dendritic cell vaccination. Assay: immunoSEQ multiplex PCR; the TCRdb copy retains only in-frame clones and omits some. The sample records approximately 110,000 clones, around 90% being singletons. Time point defined: after dendritic cell vaccination, including at tumor progression/relapse. Sequencing used blood, obtained after dendritic cell vaccination. The rearrangement joins TRBV10-1 to TRBJ2-5, with D unclear. The sequence came from a human donor with glioblastoma. The CDR3 is CASSESTQETQYF. CDR3 DNA sequence: TGCGCCAGCAGTGAGTCCACACAAGAGACCCAGTACTTC.